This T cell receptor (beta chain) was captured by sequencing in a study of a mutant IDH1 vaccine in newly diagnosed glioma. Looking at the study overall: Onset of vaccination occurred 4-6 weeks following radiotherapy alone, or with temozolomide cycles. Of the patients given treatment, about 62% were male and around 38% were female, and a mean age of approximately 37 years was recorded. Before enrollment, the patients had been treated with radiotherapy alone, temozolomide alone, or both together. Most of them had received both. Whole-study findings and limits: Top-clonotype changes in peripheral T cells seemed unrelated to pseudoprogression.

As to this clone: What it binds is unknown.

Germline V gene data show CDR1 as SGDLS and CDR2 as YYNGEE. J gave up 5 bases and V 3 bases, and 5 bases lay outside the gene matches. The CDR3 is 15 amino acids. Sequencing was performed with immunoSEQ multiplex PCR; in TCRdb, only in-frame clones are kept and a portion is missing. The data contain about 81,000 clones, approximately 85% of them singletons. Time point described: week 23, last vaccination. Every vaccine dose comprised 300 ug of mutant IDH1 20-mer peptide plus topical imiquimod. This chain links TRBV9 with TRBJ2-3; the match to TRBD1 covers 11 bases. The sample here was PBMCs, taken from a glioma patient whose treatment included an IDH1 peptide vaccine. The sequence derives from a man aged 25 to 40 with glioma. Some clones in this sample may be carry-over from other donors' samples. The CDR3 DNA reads TGTGCCAGCAGCGATGGGACAGGGGGAGAAGATACGCAGTATTTT. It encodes CASSDGTGGEDTQYF.